This TCR beta chain was identified during a study of blood T cells in healthy people across ages (dated by TCRdb to about 2015). In terms of the full investigation: In model experiments, template switching captured roughly one uniquely barcoded TCR beta cDNA molecule for every two T cells. For two donors (one aged 18 to 30 and one aged 80 or older), the study analyzed two additional independent replicas of 1 million unique cDNA reads from the same blood draw. Using deep sequencing normalized with unique cDNA molecular identifiers, the study measured how TCR beta repertoire diversity changes with age. Donors were grouped into four age groups: young (average roughly 16 years), middle-aged (under 40), aged (around 62) and long-lived (approximately 82). To avoid experimental bias, donors of different ages were randomly spread across the sequencing lanes.

The library relied on 5' RACE. The run used an Illumina HiSeq 2500. A second roughly 7 to 11 cycle PCR used a sample-barcoded 5' primer and a J-beta primer mix. Each TCR beta cDNA molecule received a unique molecular identifier from a template-switch 5' adaptor carrying 12 random nucleotides. Each sample yielded at least 2.5 million CDR3-containing paired-end reads. First-strand cDNA synthesis was performed from all RNA using the Mint cDNA synthesis kit, with priming by a TRBC-specific oligonucleotide. All cDNA was treated with uracil-DNA glycosylase and then went through a first 18-cycle PCR with the universal primers M1SS and BC2_uni_R. In the original analysis: Each sample was normalized by randomly selecting 1 million high-quality reads, each carrying a distinct molecular identifier. Instead of being binned into consensus sequences, reads with shared molecular identifiers were discarded. MiTCR, run with a Q25 quality threshold and the strictest error-elimination algorithm, handled CDR3 identification, clonotype clustering and error correction. A nonparametric unseen species model with Euler transformation was used to estimate a lower bound on total TCR beta diversity. The public reads were reprocessed in TCRdb via fastp at Q25 and MiXCR, keeping in-frame beta chains. Entries are consolidated by CDR3 protein sequence, retaining the most common genes and DNA. What appears here as the V and J calls and clone size reflects TCRdb's work, not the paper's. The sample table records approximately 690,000 distinct CDR3 sequences; around 38% of these occur just once. In total, the top ten clones hold 30% of the sample.

Reading from cysteine to phenylalanine, the CDR3 counts 12 amino acids. The retained sequence is limited to the CDR3, 36 bases, with the frame set at the first base. CDR1 and CDR2, looked up from the germline V gene, are SQVTM and ANQGSEA. Trimming accounts for 7 bases at V and 4 bases at J, while the number of junction bases matched to no gene is 6. The roughly 39 donors, aged about 6 to 100 years, were systemically healthy Caucasian individuals from Russia. Each donor gave 8 to 10 milliliters of peripheral blood, drawn into EDTA-treated Vacutainer tubes. Ficoll-Paque density-gradient centrifugation was used to isolate PBMCs, with at least 7 million obtained per sample. Trizol reagent was used to extract total RNA from the PBMCs, yielding at least 6 micrograms per sample. For every donor, an aliquot of PBMCs went through flow cytometry to measure the percentages of naive CD45RAhigh/CD27high T cells.

General conclusions and limits of the study: Compared with the aged group, the long-lived group had more naive CD4+ T cells, fewer expanded clones and increased TCR diversity, a pattern suggesting age selection. As age increased, observed TCR beta diversity per million T cells dropped in a roughly linear way, and a significant reduction was already evident by age about 36. Since profiling was done on bulk unsorted PBMCs, naive and antigen-experienced compartments could not be conclusively compared. Because the CMV infection status of the donors was unknown, age-related changes in expanded clonotypes may potentially have been confounded. Estimates of total diversity based on one million sequenced T cells were regarded as lower bounds and as underestimates. Observed TCR beta diversity correlated strongly with the percentage of naive T cells measured by flow cytometry.

This clonotype was seen many times. Its cognate antigen has yet to be identified. The input lacks base qualities; no much larger clone sits a single base away. Sequences were obtained from blood. This sequence originates from an older man in good health. The chain couples TRBV29-1 to TRBJ2-5, and TRBD1 aligns with 7 junction nucleotides. DNA sequence: TGCAGCGCCCAAAGGGGGCTAGAGACCCAGTACTTC. It encodes CSAQRGLETQYF.